These 5 T cell receptor beta chains came from one sample sequenced in a study of CD8+ T cells in alopecia areata. The authors extracted RNA and reverse transcribed it into cDNA as the sequencing template. Sequenced by immunoSEQ multiplex PCR; TCRdb stores in-frame clones only, minus some. The sample lists approximately 99,000 clones, 55% to 75% occurring once. The source material was CD8+ T cells sorted from blood. The receptor set was obtained from a human donor in good health.

The J gene is TRBJ2-5, the V gene TRBV28; D may be TRBD2 (6 bases). The ends were cut back, 4 bases at V and 3 bases at J, with 21 bases in the middle. Looked up from germline, CDR1 is MDHEN and CDR2 is SYDVKM. The CDR3 is 17 amino acids. In DNA form, the CDR3 reads TGTGCCAGCAGTTCGCGACAGCGGGCCGCGATCAAAGAGACCCAGTACTTC. Its translation: CASSSRQRAAIKETQYF.

J is TRBJ1-1 and V is TRBV29-1, with D hard to call. This CDR3 is built from 10 residues. CDR1 SQVTM and CDR2 ANQGSEA come from the germline V gene. V lost 6 bases and J 8 bases, leaving 10 bases between the germline ends. The CDR3 spells CSVRPTEAFF. The CDR3 nucleotides are TGCAGCGTGAGGCCCACCGAAGCTTTCTTT.

This clone was counted a single time. The chain employs TRBV18 and TRBJ1-5; the match to TRBD1 covers 9 bases. Per germline, CDR1 KGHSH and CDR2 LQKENI. The ends lost 2 bases at V and 5 bases at J; junction bases unmatched: 4. This CDR3 spans 15 amino acids. The CDR3 nucleotides are TGTGCCAGCTCACCAACCGGGACAGGGTATCAGCCCCAGCATTTT. Translated: CASSPTGTGYQPQHF.

The chain uses TRBV7-9 and TRBJ2-5; D gene ambiguous. Trimming shortened V by 1 base and J by 3 bases, and 9 bases separated the two germline ends. Germline values: CDR1 SEHNR, CDR2 FQNEAQ (reference sequence). CDR3 length equals 14 residues. CDR3 residues: CASSLVVAEETQYF. The CDR3 DNA follows: TGTGCCAGCAGCTTAGTGGTGGCAGAAGAGACCCAGTACTTC.

The J gene is TRBJ2-3, the V gene TRBV5-4; 13 bases agree with TRBD2. After removal of 3 bases from V and 8 bases from J, the junction contained 6 bases not matched to a gene. This CDR3 contains 15 residues. Per germline, CDR1 SGHNT and CDR2 YYREEE (reference sequence). The CDR3 reads CASSSTSGGAGTQYF. The DNA for the CDR3 is TGTGCCAGCAGCTCTACTAGCGGGGGGGCTGGTACGCAGTATTTT.